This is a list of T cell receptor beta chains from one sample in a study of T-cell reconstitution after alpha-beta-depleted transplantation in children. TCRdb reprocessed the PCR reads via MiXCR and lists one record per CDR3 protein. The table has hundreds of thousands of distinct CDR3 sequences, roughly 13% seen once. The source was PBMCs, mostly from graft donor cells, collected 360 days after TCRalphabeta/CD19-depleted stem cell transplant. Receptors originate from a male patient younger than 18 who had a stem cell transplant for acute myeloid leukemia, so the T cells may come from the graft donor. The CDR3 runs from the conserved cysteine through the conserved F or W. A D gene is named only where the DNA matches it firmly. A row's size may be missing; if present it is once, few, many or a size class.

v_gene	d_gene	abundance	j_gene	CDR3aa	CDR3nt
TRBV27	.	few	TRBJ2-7	CASSIPGRGVYEQYF	TGTGCCAGCAGTATACCGGGCAGAGGGGTCTACGAGCAGTACTTC
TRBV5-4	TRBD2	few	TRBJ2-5	CASSSRTSRQETQYF	TGTGCCAGCAGCTCCCGGACTAGCCGACAAGAGACCCAGTACTTC
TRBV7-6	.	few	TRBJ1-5	CASSRGAGVRRPQHF	TGTGCCAGCAGCAGAGGGGCGGGGGTAAGGCGGCCCCAGCATTTT
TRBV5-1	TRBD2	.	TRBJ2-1	CASSLEGGGRRYNEQFF	TGCGCCAGCAGCTTGGAAGGCGGCGGGAGACGCTACAATGAGCAGTTCTTC
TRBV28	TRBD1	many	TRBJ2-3	CASSLGDRAVDTQYF	TGTGCCAGCAGTTTAGGGGACAGGGCGGTTGATACGCAGTATTTT
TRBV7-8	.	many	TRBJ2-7	CASSRTGRSYEQYF	TGTGCCAGCAGCAGAACGGGGCGCTCGTACGAGCAGTACTTC
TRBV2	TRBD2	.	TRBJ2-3	CASSDPHTTIAGGHFTDTQYF	TGTGCCAGCAGCGACCCACATACTACGATAGCGGGAGGCCACTTTACAGATACGCAGTATTTT
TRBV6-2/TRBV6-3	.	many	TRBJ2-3	CASSYTPSTDTQYF	TGTGCCAGCAGTTACACGCCTAGCACAGATACGCAGTATTTT
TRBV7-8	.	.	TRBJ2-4	CASSLASGTTKNIQYF	TGTGCCAGCAGCTTAGCGTCAGGGACAACCAAAAACATTCAGTACTTC
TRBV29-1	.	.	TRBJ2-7	CTVIGTPKREQYF	TGCACCGTTATTGGGACGCCCAAGCGGGAGCAGTACTTC
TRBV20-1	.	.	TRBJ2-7	CSASGPSGTLGYEQYF	TGCAGTGCTAGTGGTCCCTCCGGGACGCTGGGTTACGAGCAGTACTTC
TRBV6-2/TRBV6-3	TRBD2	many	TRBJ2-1	CASSTGLAGGIEQFF	TGTGCCAGCAGTACCGGACTAGCGGGAGGTATTGAGCAGTTCTTC
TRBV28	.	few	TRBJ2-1	CASTNEPTDNEQFF	TGTGCCAGCACCAATGAACCGACAGACAATGAGCAGTTCTTC
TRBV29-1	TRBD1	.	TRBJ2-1	CSVPDRGLYNEQFF	TGCAGCGTTCCTGACAGGGGGCTCTACAATGAGCAGTTCTTC
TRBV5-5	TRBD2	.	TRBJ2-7	CASSTGEGPSSYEQYF	TGTGCCAGCAGCACCGGGGAGGGGCCGAGCTCCTACGAGCAGTACTTC
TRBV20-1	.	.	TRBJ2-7	CSARTGAPYEQYF	TGCAGTGCTAGAACGGGGGCCCCCTACGAGCAGTACTTC
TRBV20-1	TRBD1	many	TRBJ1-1	CSARETTGGVQAFF	TGCAGTGCTAGAGAGACGACAGGGGGTGTGCAAGCTTTCTTT
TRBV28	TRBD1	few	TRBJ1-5	CASSPPRTGRGNQPQHF	TGTGCCAGCAGTCCACCCCGGACAGGGAGGGGCAATCAGCCCCAGCATTTT
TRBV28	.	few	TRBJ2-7	CASSLSTWIAIEQYF	TGTGCCAGCAGTTTATCCACGTGGATAGCCATCGAGCAGTACTTC
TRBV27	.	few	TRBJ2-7	CASSLSRLTYEQYF	TGTGCCAGCAGTTTATCTCGACTTACCTACGAGCAGTACTTC
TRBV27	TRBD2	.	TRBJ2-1	CASSLYGGIYNEQFF	TGTGCCAGCAGTTTATACGGGGGGATCTACAATGAGCAGTTCTTC
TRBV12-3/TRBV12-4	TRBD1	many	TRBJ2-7	CASSLEGQGPHEQYF	TGTGCCAGCAGTTTAGAGGGACAGGGGCCCCACGAGCAGTACTTC
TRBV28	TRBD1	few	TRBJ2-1	CASSLPDREAKVKFF	TGTGCCAGCAGTTTACCGGACAGGGAGGCTAAAGTTAAGTTCTTC
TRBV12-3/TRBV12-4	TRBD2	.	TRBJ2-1	CASSLAGVGYEQFF	TGTGCCAGCAGCCTAGCGGGAGTAGGCTATGAGCAGTTCTTC
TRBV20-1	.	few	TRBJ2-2	CSASGADSNTGELFF	TGCAGTGCTAGTGGGGCGGACTCCAACACCGGGGAGCTGTTTTTT
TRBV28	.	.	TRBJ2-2	CASSLDRLGRAGELFF	TGTGCCAGCAGTCTTGATCGACTAGGTCGAGCCGGGGAGCTGTTTTTT
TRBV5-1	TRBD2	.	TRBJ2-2	CASSLALADTGELFF	TGCGCCAGCAGCTTGGCTCTAGCGGACACCGGGGAGCTGTTTTTT
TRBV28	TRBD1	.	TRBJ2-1	CASRQGGEQFF	TGTGCCAGCAGACAGGGGGGTGAGCAGTTCTTC
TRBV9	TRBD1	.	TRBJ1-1	CASSLWDRGPNTEAFF	TGTGCCAGCAGTTTGTGGGACAGGGGCCCTAACACTGAAGCTTTCTTT
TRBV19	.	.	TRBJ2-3	CASSPRKGPTSTDTQYF	TGTGCCAGTAGTCCCCGGAAGGGGCCAACTAGCACAGATACGCAGTATTTT
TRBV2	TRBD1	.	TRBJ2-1	CASRATGDAEQFF	TGTGCCAGCAGAGCGACAGGGGACGCTGAGCAGTTCTTC
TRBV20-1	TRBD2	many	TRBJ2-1	CSARVNLAGSLQEQFF	TGCAGTGCTAGAGTGAACTTAGCGGGAAGCCTACAGGAGCAGTTCTTC
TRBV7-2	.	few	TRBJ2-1	CASSFYGGALYNEQFF	TGTGCCAGCAGCTTCTACGGGGGAGCCCTCTACAATGAGCAGTTCTTC
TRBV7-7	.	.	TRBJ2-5	CASSYRDNQETQYF	TGTGCTAGCAGCTACCGGGACAACCAAGAGACCCAGTACTTC
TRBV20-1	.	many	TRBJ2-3	CSATTPWALGVDTQYF	TGCAGTGCTACCACCCCTTGGGCCCTGGGGGTAGATACGCAGTATTTT
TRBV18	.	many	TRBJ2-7	CASSLEGVGEQYF	TGTGCCAGCTCCCTGGAGGGAGTCGGCGAGCAGTACTTC
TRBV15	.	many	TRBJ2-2	CATSSVRNTGELFF	TGTGCCACCAGCAGTGTAAGGAACACCGGGGAGCTGTTTTTT
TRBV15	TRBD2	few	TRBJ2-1	CATRGTSGVNEQFF	TGTGCCACTCGGGGGACTAGCGGAGTCAATGAGCAGTTCTTC
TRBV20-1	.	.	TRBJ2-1	CSARSSQSSYNEQFF	TGCAGTGCTAGATCGTCACAAAGCTCCTACAATGAGCAGTTCTTC
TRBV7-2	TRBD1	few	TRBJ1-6	CASSLGTGENSPLHF	TGTGCCAGCAGCTTAGGGACAGGGGAGAATTCACCCCTCCACTTT
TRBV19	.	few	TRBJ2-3	CASSVWGPTDTQYF	TGTGCCAGTAGTGTCTGGGGACCCACAGATACGCAGTATTTT